This T cell receptor beta chain was identified during a study of control samples from healthy donors and cancer patients. This clone is a singleton in its sample. The repertoire was sequenced with immunoSEQ multiplex PCR; TCRdb's copy has only in-frame clones and lacks some. The sample lists tens of thousands of clones, more than 65% occurring once. Input material: PBMCs. The receptor comes from a man aged 60-69 years with head and neck cancer.

The CDR3 region is CASSSTLNRGNNSPLHF. The CDR3 DNA reads TGTGCCAGCAGTTCAACACTTAACAGGGGAAATAATTCACCCCTCCACTTT. This chain connects TRBV2 to TRBJ1-6; 7 bases line up with TRBD1. With V trimmed by 5 bases and J by 5 bases, 12 bases remained unmatched. The germline V gene has CDR1 SNHLY and CDR2 FYNNEI. CDR3 size: 17 residues. Supplemented by reference TRBV2 and TRBJ1-6, the full variable domain reads EPEVTQTPSHQVTQMGQEVILRCVPISNHLYFYWYRQILGQKVEFLVSFYNNEISEKSEIFDDQFSVERPDGSNFTLKIRSTKLEDSAMYFCASSSTLNRGNNSPLHFGNGTRLTVT.